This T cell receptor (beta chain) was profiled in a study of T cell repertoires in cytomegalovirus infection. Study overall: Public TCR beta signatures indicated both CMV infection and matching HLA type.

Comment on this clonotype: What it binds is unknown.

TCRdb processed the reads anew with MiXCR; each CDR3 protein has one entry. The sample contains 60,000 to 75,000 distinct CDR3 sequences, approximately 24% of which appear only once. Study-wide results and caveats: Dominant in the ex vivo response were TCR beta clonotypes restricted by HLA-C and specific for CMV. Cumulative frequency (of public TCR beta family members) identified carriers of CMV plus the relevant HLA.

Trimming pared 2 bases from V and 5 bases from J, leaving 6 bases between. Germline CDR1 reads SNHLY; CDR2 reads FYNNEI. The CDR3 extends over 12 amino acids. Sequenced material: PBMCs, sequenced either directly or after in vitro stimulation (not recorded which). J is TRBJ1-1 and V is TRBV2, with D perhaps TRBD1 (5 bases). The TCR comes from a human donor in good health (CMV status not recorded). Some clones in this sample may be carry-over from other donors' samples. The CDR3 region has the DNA TGTGCCAGCAGTGAAAGGGGAACTGAAGCTTTCTTT. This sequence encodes CASSERGTEAFF.